The TCR beta chain under discussion was sequenced for a study of identical twins. The V gene end was trimmed by 7 bases and the J gene end by 3 bases; junction bases not matched to a gene: 6. This CDR3 comprises 14 residues. Through template switching, a universal primer site was introduced, and the cDNA contained unique molecular identifiers. TCRdb passed the 5' RACE reads through MiXCR, listing each CDR3 protein once. Of about 490,000 distinct CDR3 sequences listed, around 15% are singletons. Each donor was a healthy Caucasian. This sample was shared with a second study, whose subject was yellow fever vaccine responses in identical twins. Per that paper: Twins' T cell vaccine responses reportedly looked partly convergent, partly personalized.

What was sequenced was CD4+ T cells sorted from blood. The chain combines TRBV12-3 or TRBV12-4 with TRBJ2-7, with TRBD1 matching over 10 bases. The clonotype was recovered from a woman aged 18 to 35 in good health. The DNA of the CDR3 is TGTGCCAGCAACAACCGGGACAGGGGCTACGAGCAGTACTTC. Protein sequence: CASNNRDRGYEQYF.